The rows below give T cell receptor beta chains drawn from one sample of a study of cytomegalovirus exposure and HLA in healthy donors. Some clones are missing from TCRdb's copy, which holds only in-frame ones; the method was immunoSEQ multiplex PCR. The sample carries 180,000 or so clones, roughly 9.4% recorded once. The sample taken for sequencing was PBMCs. The receptor set was obtained from a woman in her thirties in good health and CMV-seropositive. Both conserved end residues are part of each CDR3. The D gene is left open where the match is weak. Expanded clones are given a class, and other clones once, few, many or no size at all.

V,J,size,D,DNA,CDR3
TRBV30,TRBJ2-5,few,TRBD2,TGTGCCTGGAGGGCCTGGACTAGCGGGGAAGAGACCCAGTACTTC,CAWRAWTSGEETQYF
TRBV5-6,TRBJ2-1,-,-,TGTGCCAGCAGCTTCGGGGGTGGGGAGCAGTTCTTC,CASSFGGGEQFF
TRBV15,TRBJ1-5,-,-,TGTGCCACCAGCAGAGACAGAAATAGCAATCAGCCCCAGCATTTT,CATSRDRNSNQPQHF
TRBV19,TRBJ1-2,-,TRBD1,TGTGCCAGTAGTCGGGACAGGGCTAACTATGGCTACACCTTC,CASSRDRANYGYTF
TRBV25-1,TRBJ1-1,few,-,TGTGCCAGCAGTGTAAGTCAAACCACAGGGCCGCATTATTTT,CASSVSQTTGPHYF
TRBV7-8,TRBJ2-5,-,TRBD2,TGTGCCAGCAGCCCGCACCGACTAGCGGGAGAGACCCAGTACTTC,CASSPHRLAGETQYF
TRBV5-6,TRBJ2-2,few,-,TGTGCCAGCACCTTAACGACAGGGAACACCGGGGAGCTGTTTTTT,CASTLTTGNTGELFF
TRBV18,TRBJ2-3,-,TRBD1,TGTGCCAGCTCACCACAGGGGGCCCCAGATACGCAGTATTTT,CASSPQGAPDTQYF
TRBV5-4,TRBJ2-3,-,TRBD2,TGTGCCAGCAGCTTTAGCGGGAGATCAGATACGCAGTATTTT,CASSFSGRSDTQYF
TRBV5-5,TRBJ2-7,-,-,TGTGCCAGCAGCTCCTTCGACACCGCCTACGAGCAGTACTTC,CASSSFDTAYEQYF
TRBV14,TRBJ2-5,-,TRBD2,TGTGCCAGCAGACCTAGCGGGGAGAGAGGAGAGACCCAGTACTTC,CASRPSGERGETQYF
TRBV5-6,TRBJ2-4,few,-,TGTGCCAGCAGCTCGATTTTATTCCCGGTCGCCAAAAACATTCAGTACTTC,CASSSILFPVAKNIQYF
TRBV5-1,TRBJ2-7,-,TRBD1,TGCGCCAGCAGCATCCCTGACAGGGGATCTTGGTCCTACGAGCAGTACTTC,CASSIPDRGSWSYEQYF
TRBV4-1,TRBJ2-4,few,-,TGCGCCAGCAGCCAAGATGGTAGCGGCCCTAGCACCAAAAACATTCAGTACTTC,CASSQDGSGPSTKNIQYF
TRBV19,TRBJ1-4,-,-,TGTGCCAGTAGTCGATGGGGGGAAAAGGAAAAACTGTTTTTT,CASSRWGEKEKLFF
TRBV19,TRBJ1-2,-,TRBD1,TGTGCCAGTAGTTCGGACAGGGGGCGGTCTGATGGCTACACCTTC,CASSSDRGRSDGYTF
TRBV18,TRBJ2-5,-,TRBD2,TGTGCCAGCTCACCAAGCGGGAATGGGGCGGAGACCCAGTACTTC,CASSPSGNGAETQYF